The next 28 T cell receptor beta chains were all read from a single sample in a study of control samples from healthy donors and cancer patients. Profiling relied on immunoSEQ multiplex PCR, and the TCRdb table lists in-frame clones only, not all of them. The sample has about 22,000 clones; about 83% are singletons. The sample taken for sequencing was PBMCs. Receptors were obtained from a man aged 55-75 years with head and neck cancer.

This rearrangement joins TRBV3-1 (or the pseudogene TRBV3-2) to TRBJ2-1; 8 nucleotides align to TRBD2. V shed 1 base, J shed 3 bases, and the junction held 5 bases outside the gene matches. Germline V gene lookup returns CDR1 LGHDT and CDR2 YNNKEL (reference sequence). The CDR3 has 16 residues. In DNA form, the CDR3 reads TGTGCCAGCAGCCAAGGACCTAGCGGGTACTACAATGAGCAGTTCTTC. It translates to CASSQGPSGYYNEQFF.

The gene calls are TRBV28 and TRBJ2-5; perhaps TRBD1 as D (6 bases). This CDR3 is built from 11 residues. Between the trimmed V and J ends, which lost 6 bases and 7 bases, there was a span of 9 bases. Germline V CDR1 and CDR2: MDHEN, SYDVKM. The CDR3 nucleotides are TGTGCCAGCAGCGTAGGGGGGACCCAGTACTTC. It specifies CASSVGGTQYF.

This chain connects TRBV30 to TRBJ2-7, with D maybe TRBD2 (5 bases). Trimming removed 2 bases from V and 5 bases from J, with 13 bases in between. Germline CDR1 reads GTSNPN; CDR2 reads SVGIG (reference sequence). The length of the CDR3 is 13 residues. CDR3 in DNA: TGTGCCTGGAGTAGCTCCCCCGGGGACGAGCAGTACTTC. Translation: CAWSSSPGDEQYF.

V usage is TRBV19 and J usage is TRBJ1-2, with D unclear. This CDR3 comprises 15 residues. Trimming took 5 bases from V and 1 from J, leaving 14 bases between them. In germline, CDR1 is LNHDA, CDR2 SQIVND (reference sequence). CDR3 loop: CASSAIFQDNYGYTF. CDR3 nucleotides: TGTGCCAGTAGTGCCATTTTCCAGGATAACTATGGCTACACCTTC.

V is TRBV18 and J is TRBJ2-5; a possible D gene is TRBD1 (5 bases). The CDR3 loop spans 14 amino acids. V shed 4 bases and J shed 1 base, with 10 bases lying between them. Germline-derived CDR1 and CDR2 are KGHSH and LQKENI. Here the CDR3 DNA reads TGTGCCAGCTCACAGAACCAGGGCCAAGAGACCCAGTACTTC. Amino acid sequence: CASSQNQGQETQYF.

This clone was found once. DNA for the CDR3: TGTGCCAGCAGCAGCCGGGACAGGGGGCGCTCCCTTATGAACACTGAAGCTTTCTTT. Amino acids: CASSSRDRGRSLMNTEAFF. The genes are TRBV21-1 and TRBJ1-1; the D call of TRBD1 is as the table states it, not checked on the DNA. TRBV21-1 is described as a pseudogene. CDR3 length equals 19 residues.

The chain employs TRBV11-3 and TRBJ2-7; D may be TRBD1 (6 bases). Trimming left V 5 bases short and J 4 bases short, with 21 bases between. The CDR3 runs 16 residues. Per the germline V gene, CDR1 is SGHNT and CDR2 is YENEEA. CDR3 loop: CASSKPRGEERYEQYF. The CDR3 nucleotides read TGTGCCAGCAGCAAACCCAGGGGCGAGGAGAGATACGAGCAGTACTTC.

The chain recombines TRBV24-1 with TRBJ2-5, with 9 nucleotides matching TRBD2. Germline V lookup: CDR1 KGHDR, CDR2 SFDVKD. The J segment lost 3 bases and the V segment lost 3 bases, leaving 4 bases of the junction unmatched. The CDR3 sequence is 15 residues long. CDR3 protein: CATSDGAGGKETQYF. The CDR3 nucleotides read TGTGCCACCAGTGATGGAGCGGGGGGTAAAGAGACCCAGTACTTC.

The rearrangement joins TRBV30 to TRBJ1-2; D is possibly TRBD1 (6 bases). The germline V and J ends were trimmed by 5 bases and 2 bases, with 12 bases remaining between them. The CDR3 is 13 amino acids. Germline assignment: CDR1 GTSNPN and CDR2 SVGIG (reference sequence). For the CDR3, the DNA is TGTGCCTGGGGAACAGGGCAGAACTATGGCTACACCTTC. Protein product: CAWGTGQNYGYTF. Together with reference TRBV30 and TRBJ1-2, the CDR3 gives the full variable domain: SQTIHQWPATLVQPVGSPLSLECTVEGTSNPNLYWYRQAAGRGLQLLFYSVGIGQISSEVPQNLSASRPQDRQFILSSKKLLLSDSGFYLCAWGTGQNYGYTFGSGTRLTVV.

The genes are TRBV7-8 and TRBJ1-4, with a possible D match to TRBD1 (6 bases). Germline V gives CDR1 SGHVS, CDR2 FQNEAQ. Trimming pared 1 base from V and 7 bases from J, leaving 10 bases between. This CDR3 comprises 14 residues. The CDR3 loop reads CASSLVYRVEKLFF. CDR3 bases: TGTGCCAGCAGCTTAGTTTACAGGGTTGAAAAACTGTTTTTT.

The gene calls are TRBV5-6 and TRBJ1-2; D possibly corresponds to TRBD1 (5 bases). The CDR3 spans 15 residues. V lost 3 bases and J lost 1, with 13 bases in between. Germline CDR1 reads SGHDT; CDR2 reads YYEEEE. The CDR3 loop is CASSWGDPDNYGYTF. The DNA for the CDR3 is TGTGCCAGCAGCTGGGGGGACCCCGATAACTATGGCTACACCTTC.

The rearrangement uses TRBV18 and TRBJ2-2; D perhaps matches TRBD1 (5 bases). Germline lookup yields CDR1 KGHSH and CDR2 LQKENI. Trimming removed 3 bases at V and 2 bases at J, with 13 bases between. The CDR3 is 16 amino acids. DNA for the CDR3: TGTGCCAGCTCACCCCAGGGAAATCGTAACACCGGGGAGCTGTTTTTT. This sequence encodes CASSPQGNRNTGELFF. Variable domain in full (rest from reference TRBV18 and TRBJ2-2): NAGVMQNPRHLVRRRGQEARLRCSPMKGHSHVYWYRQLPEEGLKFMVYLQKENIIDESGMPKERFSAEFPKEGPSILRIQQVVRGDSAAYFCASSPQGNRNTGELFFGEGSRLTVL.

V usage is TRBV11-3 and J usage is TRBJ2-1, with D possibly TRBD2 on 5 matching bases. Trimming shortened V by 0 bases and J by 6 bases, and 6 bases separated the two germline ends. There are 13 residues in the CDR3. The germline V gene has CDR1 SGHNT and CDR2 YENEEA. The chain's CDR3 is CASSLELGNEQFF. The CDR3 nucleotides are TGTGCCAGCAGCTTAGAACTAGGCAATGAGCAGTTCTTC.

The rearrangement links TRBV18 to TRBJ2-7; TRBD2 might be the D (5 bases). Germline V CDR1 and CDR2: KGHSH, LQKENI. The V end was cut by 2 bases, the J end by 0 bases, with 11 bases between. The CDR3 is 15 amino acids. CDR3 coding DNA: TGTGCCAGCTCACCATCTGAGGGCCGCTCCTACGAGCAGTACTTC. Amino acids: CASSPSEGRSYEQYF.

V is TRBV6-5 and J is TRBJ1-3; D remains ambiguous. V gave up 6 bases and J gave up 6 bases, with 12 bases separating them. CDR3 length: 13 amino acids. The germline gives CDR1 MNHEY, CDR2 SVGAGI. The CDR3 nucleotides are TGTGCCAGCAGCCCCGGGGTTGTAAACACCATATATTTT. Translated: CASSPGVVNTIYF.

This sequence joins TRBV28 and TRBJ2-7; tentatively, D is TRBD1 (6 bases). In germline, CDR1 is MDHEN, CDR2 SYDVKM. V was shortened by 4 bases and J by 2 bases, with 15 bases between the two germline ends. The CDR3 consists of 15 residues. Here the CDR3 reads CASSSRQALTYEQYF. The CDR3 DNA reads TGTGCCAGCAGTTCCCGACAGGCCCTAACCTACGAGCAGTACTTC.

As DNA, the CDR3 is TGTGCCAGCAGCTTTCGAGGGGTTAGCGAGACCCAGTACTTC. Translating gives CASSFRGVSETQYF. The rearrangement uses TRBV5-8 and TRBJ2-5; D tentatively reads TRBD1 or TRBD2 (5 bases each). Germline loops: CDR1 SGHTS, CDR2 YDEGEE. Trimming removed 2 bases from V and 5 bases from J, with 13 bases in between. The CDR3 spans 14 residues.

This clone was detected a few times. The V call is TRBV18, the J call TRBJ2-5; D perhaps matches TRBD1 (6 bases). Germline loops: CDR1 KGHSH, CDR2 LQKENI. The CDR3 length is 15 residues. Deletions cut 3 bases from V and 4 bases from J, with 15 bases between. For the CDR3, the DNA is TGTGCCAGCTCACCGTACAGGGAATCTCTAGAGACCCAGTACTTC. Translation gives CASSPYRESLETQYF.

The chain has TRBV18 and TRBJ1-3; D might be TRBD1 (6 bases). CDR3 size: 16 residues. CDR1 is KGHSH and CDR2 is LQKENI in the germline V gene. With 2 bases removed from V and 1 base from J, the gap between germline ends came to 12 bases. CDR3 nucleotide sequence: TGTGCCAGCTCACCAACTTACAGGGTGTCTGGAAACACCATATATTTT. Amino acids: CASSPTYRVSGNTIYF.

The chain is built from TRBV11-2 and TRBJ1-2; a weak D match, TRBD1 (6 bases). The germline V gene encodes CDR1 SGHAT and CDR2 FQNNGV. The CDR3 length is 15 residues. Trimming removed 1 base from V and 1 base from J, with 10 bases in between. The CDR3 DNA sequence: TGTGCCAGCAGCTTAGGCCAGGGGATTAACTATGGCTACACCTTC. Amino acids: CASSLGQGINYGYTF.

In DNA, the CDR3 is TGTGCCAGCAGCGATGGGGGGAGGGCCGGGACAGATACGCAGTATTTT. Protein sequence: CASSDGGRAGTDTQYF. The chain carries TRBV9 and TRBJ2-3, with 7 bases identical to TRBD2. There are 16 residues in the CDR3. Trimming took 3 bases from V and 3 from J; bases not matched to a gene: 10. Germline V gives CDR1 SGDLS, CDR2 YYNGEE.

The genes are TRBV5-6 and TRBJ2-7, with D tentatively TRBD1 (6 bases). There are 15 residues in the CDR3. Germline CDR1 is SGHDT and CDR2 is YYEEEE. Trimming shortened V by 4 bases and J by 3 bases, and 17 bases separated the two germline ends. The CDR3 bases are TGTGCCAGCAGCCCCCAACAGGGTGACCACTACGAGCAGTACTTC. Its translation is CASSPQQGDHYEQYF.

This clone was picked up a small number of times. The CDR3, as DNA: TGTGCCACCAGCCCCCTCCAGGGGGGGCACCATGGCTACACCTTC. Protein: CATSPLQGGHHGYTF. This sequence joins TRBV15 and TRBJ1-2, with 7 positions matching TRBD1. Germline CDR1 and CDR2: LNHNV and YYDKDF (reference sequence). The CDR3 totals 15 residues. V shed 5 bases, J shed 6 bases, and the junction held 12 bases outside the gene matches. Filled out from reference TRBV15 and TRBJ1-2, the complete variable domain reads DAMVIQNPRYQVTQFGKPVTLSCSQTLNHNVMYWYQQKSSQAPKLLFHYYDKDFNNEADTPDNFQSRRPNTSFCFLDIRSPGLGDTAMYLCATSPLQGGHHGYTFGSGTRLTVV.

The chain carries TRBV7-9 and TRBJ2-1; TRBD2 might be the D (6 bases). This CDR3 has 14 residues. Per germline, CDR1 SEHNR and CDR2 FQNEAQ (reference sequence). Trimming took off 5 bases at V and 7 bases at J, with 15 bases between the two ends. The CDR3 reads CASSTRLVPNEQFF. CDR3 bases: TGTGCCAGCAGCACCCGACTAGTACCGAATGAGCAGTTCTTC.

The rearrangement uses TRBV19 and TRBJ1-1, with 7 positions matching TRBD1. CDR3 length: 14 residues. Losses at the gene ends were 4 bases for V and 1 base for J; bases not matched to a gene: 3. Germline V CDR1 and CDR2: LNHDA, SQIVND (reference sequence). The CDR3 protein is CASSTRTGNTEAFF. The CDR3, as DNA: TGTGCCAGTAGTACCCGGACAGGGAACACTGAAGCTTTCTTT. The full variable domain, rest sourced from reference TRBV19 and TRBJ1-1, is DGGITQSPKYLFRKEGQNVTLSCEQNLNHDAMYWYRQDPGQGLRLIYYSQIVNDFQKGDIAEGYSVSREKKESFPLTVTSAQKNPTAFYLCASSTRTGNTEAFFGQGTRLTVV.

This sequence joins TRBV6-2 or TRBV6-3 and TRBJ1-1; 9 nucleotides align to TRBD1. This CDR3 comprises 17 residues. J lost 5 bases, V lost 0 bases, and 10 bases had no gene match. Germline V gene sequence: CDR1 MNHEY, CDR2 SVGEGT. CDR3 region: CASSYSITGTGHTEAFF. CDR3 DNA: TGTGCCAGCAGTTACTCGATCACCGGGACAGGGCATACTGAAGCTTTCTTT.

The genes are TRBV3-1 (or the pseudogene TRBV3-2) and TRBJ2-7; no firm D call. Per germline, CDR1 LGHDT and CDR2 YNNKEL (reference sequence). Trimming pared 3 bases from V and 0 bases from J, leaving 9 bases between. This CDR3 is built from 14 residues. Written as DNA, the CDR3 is TGTGCCAGCAGCCACGGGCCCATCTCCTACGAGCAGTACTTC. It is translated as CASSHGPISYEQYF.

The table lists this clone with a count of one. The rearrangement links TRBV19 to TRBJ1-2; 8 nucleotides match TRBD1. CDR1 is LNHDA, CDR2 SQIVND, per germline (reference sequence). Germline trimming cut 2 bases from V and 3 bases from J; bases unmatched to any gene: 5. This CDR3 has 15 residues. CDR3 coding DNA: TGTGCCAGTAGTATATCGACAGGGGTGCACTATGGCTACACCTTC. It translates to CASSISTGVHYGYTF.